The table lists the clone carrying this T cell receptor (beta chain) with a few counts. Its specificity is not known. The source of the sample is a study of cytomegalovirus exposure and HLA in healthy donors. Whole-study results and caveats: TCR beta sequences numbering 15,000 to 20,000 were associated with HLA alleles at 0.05 false discovery rate in a later analysis. Based on reports, TCR beta sequences accurately predicted HLA-A and HLA-B alleles for most subjects.

The CDR3 has 16 residues. J gave up 5 bases and V 1 base, and 8 bases lay outside the gene matches. Per the germline V gene, CDR1 is SGHTA and CDR2 is FQGNSA. Vbeta (60) and Jbeta (13) primers were used in the PCR. Using immunoSEQ multiplex PCR, the repertoire was profiled, and TCRdb retains in-frame clones only, with some absent. Among about 160,000 clones listed, roughly 77% were seen once. This chain connects TRBV7-2 to TRBJ2-3, with 8 positions matching TRBD2. The clonotype was recovered from a middle-aged woman in good health and CMV-seropositive. The material sequenced was PBMCs. Here the CDR3 reads CASSLGYGGGRDTQYF. CDR3 bases: TGTGCCAGCAGCTTAGGCTACGGGGGGGGGAGAGATACGCAGTATTTT. Together with reference TRBV7-2 and TRBJ2-3, the CDR3 gives the full variable domain: GAGVSQSPSNKVTEKGKDVELRCDPISGHTALYWYRQSLGQGLEFLIYFQGNSAPDKSGLPSDRFSAERTGGSVSTLTIQRTQQEDSAVYLCASSLGYGGGRDTQYFGPGTRLTVL.